This T cell receptor (beta chain) was recorded in a study of blood T cell repertoires in COVID-19. Study-level information: Spain, Italy and the United States supplied samples that represented acute and convalescent COVID-19. PBMCs, B-cell-depleted T cells, or T cells provided the cDNA or gDNA that made up the material.

As originally analysed: Estimation of nucleated cell counts was performed using reference gene primer amplification. TCRdb's table, derived via immunoSEQ multiplex PCR, lists solely in-frame clones and lacks some. The DNA was the basis for D and trimming; V, J and clone size are from that table. The table has roughly 48,000 clones, 80% to 85% seen once. Germline-derived CDR1 and CDR2 are SQVTM and ANQGSEA. With 4 bases removed from V and 4 bases from J, the gap between germline ends came to 13 bases. This CDR3 region has 13 residues. This sequence was found in a man in his 70s with acute or convalescent COVID-19. The chain recombines TRBV29-1 with TRBJ2-5; perhaps TRBD2 as D (5 bases). Sequenced input: peripheral blood. This CDR3 reads CSVALTSSETQYF. CDR3 DNA sequence: TGCAGCGTTGCTTTAACTAGTTCAGAGACCCAGTACTTC.